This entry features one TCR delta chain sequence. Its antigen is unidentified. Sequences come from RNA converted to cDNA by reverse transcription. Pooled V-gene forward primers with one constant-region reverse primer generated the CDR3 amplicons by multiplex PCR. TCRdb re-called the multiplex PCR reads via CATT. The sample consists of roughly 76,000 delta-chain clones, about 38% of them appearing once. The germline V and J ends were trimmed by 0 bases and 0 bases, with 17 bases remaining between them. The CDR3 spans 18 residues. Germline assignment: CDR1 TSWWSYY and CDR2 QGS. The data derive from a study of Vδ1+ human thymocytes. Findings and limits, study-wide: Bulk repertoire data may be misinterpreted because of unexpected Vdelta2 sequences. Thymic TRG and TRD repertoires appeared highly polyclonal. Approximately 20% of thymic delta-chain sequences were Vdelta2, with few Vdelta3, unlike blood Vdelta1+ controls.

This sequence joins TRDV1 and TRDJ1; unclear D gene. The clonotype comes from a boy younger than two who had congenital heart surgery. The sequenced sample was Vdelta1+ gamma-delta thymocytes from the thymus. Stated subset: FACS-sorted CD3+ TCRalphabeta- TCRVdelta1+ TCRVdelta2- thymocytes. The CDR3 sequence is CALGELGLGVQYTDKLIF. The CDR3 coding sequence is TGTGCTCTTGGGGAACTTGGATTGGGTGTACAGTACACCGATAAACTCATCTTT.